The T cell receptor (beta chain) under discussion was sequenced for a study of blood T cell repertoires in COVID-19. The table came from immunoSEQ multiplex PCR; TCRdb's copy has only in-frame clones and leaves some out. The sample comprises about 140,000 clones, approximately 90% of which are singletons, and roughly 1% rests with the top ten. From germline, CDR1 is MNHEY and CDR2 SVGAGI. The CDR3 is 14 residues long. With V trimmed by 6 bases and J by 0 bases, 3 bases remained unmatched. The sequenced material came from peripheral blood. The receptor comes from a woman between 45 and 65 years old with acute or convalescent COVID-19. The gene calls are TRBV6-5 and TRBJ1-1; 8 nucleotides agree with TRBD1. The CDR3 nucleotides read TGTGCCAGCAGAGGACAGGGACTGAACACTGAAGCTTTCTTT. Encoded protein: CASRGQGLNTEAFF.